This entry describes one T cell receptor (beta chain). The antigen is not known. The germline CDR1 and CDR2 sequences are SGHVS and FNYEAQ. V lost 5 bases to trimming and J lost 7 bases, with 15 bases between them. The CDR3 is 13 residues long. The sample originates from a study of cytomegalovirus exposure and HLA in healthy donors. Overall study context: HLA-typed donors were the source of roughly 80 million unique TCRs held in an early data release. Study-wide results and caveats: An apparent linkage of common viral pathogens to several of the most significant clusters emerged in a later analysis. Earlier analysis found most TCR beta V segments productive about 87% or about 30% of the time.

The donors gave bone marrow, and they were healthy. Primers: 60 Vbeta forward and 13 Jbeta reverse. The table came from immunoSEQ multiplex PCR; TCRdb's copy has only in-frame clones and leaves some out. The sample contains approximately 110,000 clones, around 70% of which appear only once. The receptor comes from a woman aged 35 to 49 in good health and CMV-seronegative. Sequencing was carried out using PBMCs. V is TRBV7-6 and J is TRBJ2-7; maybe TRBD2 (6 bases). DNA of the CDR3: TGTGCCAGCAGCCCTGGGACTCGTCGGGAGCAGTACTTC. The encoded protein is CASSPGTRREQYF.